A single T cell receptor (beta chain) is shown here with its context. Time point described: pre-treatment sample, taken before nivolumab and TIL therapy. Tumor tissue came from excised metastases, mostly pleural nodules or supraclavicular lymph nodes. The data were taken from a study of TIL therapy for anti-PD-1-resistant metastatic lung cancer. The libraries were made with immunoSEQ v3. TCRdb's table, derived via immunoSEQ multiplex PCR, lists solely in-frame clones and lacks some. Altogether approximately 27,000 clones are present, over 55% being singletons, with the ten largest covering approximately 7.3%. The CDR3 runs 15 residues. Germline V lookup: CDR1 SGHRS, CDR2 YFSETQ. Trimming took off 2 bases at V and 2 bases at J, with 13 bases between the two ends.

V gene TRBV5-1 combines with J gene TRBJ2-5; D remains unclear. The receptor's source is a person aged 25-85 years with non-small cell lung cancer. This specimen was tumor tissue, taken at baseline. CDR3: CASSLGLWSQETQYF. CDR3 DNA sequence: TGCGCCAGCAGCTTAGGGTTGTGGAGTCAAGAGACCCAGTACTTC.